This T cell receptor beta chain was sequenced in a study of T-cell memory formation after mild COVID-19. This clonotype was counted only a few times. Its target is unknown. The CDR3 loop spans 15 amino acids. Germline assignment: CDR1 SGHAT and CDR2 FQNNGV. V dropped 2 bases and J dropped 3 bases, with 12 bases sitting between them. Constant-segment primers were used for 5'RACE, and the resulting TCR alpha and TCR beta cDNA libraries carried sample barcodes and UMIs. TCRdb used MiXCR to reprocess the 5' RACE reads, holding one entry per CDR3 protein. This sample yields 250,000 to 350,000 distinct CDR3 sequences, of which roughly 21% are seen a single time; around 21% belongs to the top ten. The study, taken as a whole, reports: Some SARS-CoV-2-responding clones were already detected in memory before infection. Clones that shrank (day 15 to 85) were balanced CD4/CD8, whereas later expanders leaned CD4+. Researchers report contracting CD4+ clones mostly in CM and EM, with CD8+ clones in EMRA.

The gene calls are TRBV11-2 and TRBJ2-3; possibly TRBD1 for D (5 bases). The source material was PBMCs or a T cell subset sorted from them (not recorded which). This sequence was found in a man between 18 and 29 years old who had mild COVID-19 (a few samples of this study predate the infection). Cell type and time point are not known. CDR3 region: CASSLQGPVTDTQYF. In nucleotides, the CDR3 is TGTGCCAGCAGCTTACAGGGTCCGGTTACAGATACGCAGTATTTT.